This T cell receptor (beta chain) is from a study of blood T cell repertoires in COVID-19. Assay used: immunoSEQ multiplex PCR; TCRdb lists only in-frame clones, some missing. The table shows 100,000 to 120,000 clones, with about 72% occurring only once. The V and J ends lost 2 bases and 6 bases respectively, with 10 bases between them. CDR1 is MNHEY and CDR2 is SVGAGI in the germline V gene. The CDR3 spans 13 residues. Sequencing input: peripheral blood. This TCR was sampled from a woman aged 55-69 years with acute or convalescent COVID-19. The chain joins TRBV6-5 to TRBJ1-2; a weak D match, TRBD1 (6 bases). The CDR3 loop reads CASSYQYRDGYTF. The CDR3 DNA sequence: TGTGCCAGCAGTTACCAATACAGGGATGGCTACACCTTC.